The TCR beta chain described here comes from a study of T cells in Graves' hyperthyroidism and ophthalmopathy. Trimming removed 4 bases at V and 3 bases at J, with 7 bases between. Per germline, CDR1 DFQATT and CDR2 SNEGSKA (reference sequence). CDR3 length: 13 amino acids. TCR beta CDR3 regions were amplified from RNA transcripts. With the HTBI primer set, the TCR CDR3 went through a first round of RT-PCR. TCRdb itself ran the multiplex PCR reads through MiXCR, one entry per CDR3 protein. This repertoire shows hundreds of thousands of distinct CDR3 sequences, less than 15% found once; its top ten account for 9.5% to 13%.

The specimen sequenced was blood. The sequence came from a woman aged 18-30 years with Graves' hyperthyroidism. V is TRBV20-1 and J is TRBJ1-6; D remains ambiguous. CDR3 nucleotide sequence: TGCAGTGCTAAGGAAATCTATAATTCACCCCTCCACTTT. Encoded protein: CSAKEIYNSPLHF.